These 8 T cell receptor beta chains share one sample of origin, sequenced in a study of blood T cell repertoires in COVID-19 (dated by TCRdb to between 2020 and 2021). The library came from the immunoSEQ multiplex PCR assay. Sourced from immuneACCESS, this table was stored by TCRdb with only in-frame sequences that have V and J called. A share of the clones is absent; for the studies checked, an unresolved V gene accounts for under half, and the remainder has no known explanation. Across this sample there are 150,000 to 200,000 clones, with 74% seen only once. 2.5% to 3% of the sample comes from the top ten. The sequencing sample was made of peripheral blood. These receptors came from a woman older than 75 with acute or convalescent COVID-19.

The gene calls are TRBV6-2 or TRBV6-3 and TRBJ1-5; D possibly corresponds to TRBD1 (6 bases). V was cut by 4 bases and J by 4 bases, with 11 bases left in between. The CDR3 consists of 14 residues. Germline V gene sequence: CDR1 MNHEY, CDR2 SVGEGT. CDR3 in amino acids: CASSWGHLNQPQHF. CDR3 nucleotides: TGTGCCAGCAGTTGGGGACACCTAAATCAGCCCCAGCATTTT.

The chain carries TRBV11-2 and TRBJ1-1; the D gene is possibly TRBD1 (6 bases). From germline, CDR1 is SGHAT and CDR2 FQNNGV. Between the trimmed V and J ends, which lost 5 bases and 6 bases, there was a span of 10 bases. This CDR3 contains 12 residues. This CDR3 reads CASSRGGAEAFF. The CDR3 bases are TGTGCCAGCAGCCGTGGGGGCGCTGAAGCTTTCTTT. The whole variable domain, filled in from reference TRBV11-2 and TRBJ1-1, reads EAGVAQSPRYKIIEKRQSVAFWCNPISGHATLYWYQQILGQGPKLLIQFQNNGVVDDSQLPKDRFSAERLKGVDSTLKIQPAKLEDSAVYLCASSRGGAEAFFGQGTRLTVV.

The chain carries TRBV14 and TRBJ2-1; 10 bases line up with TRBD2. The germline CDR1 and CDR2 sequences are SGHDN and FVKESK. CDR3 size: 18 residues. V lost 0 bases to trimming and J lost 6 bases; unmatched junction nucleotides: 11. The CDR3 reads CASSQDASGSRLVNEQFF. CDR3 nucleotides: TGTGCCAGCAGCCAAGACGCTAGCGGGAGTAGGCTAGTCAATGAGCAGTTCTTC.

The chain is built from TRBV11-2 and TRBJ2-4; TRBD2 matches 15 bases. CDR3 length: 18 residues. The junction had 5 bases not matched to a gene; V was cut back by 5 bases and J by 0 bases. The germline V gene encodes CDR1 SGHAT and CDR2 FQNNGV. The CDR3 coding sequence is TGTGCCAGCAGCCGCAGGACTAGCGGGAGGGTAGCCAAAAACATTCAGTACTTC. Protein: CASSRRTSGRVAKNIQYF. Combining the CDR3 with reference TRBV11-2 and TRBJ2-4 gives the whole variable domain EAGVAQSPRYKIIEKRQSVAFWCNPISGHATLYWYQQILGQGPKLLIQFQNNGVVDDSQLPKDRFSAERLKGVDSTLKIQPAKLEDSAVYLCASSRRTSGRVAKNIQYFGAGTRLSVL.

This clone appeared a few times. The chain recombines TRBV10-1 with TRBJ2-2, with TRBD1 matching over 10 bases. The CDR3 is 14 amino acids. Germline assignment: CDR1 WNHNN and CDR2 SYGVQD (reference sequence). The V segment lost 6 bases and the J segment 6 bases; nucleotides outside the gene matches: 4. CDR3 in DNA: TGCGCCAGCAGGGCAGGACAGGGGGCCGGGGAGCTGTTTTTT. This translates into CASRAGQGAGELFF.

This chain joins TRBV5-1 and TRBJ2-3; tentative D call: TRBD2 (6 bases). The CDR3 is 16 residues long. V was pared by 0 bases and J by 6 bases, with 17 bases between. Per germline, CDR1 SGHRS and CDR2 YFSETQ. The CDR3 protein is CASSLEGTLRGDTQYF. As DNA, the CDR3 is TGCGCCAGCAGCTTGGAAGGGACCCTACGGGGGGATACGCAGTATTTT.

Only one count was recorded for this clone. J is TRBJ1-2 and V is TRBV24-1, with D possibly matching TRBD1 (5 bases). This CDR3 is 14 amino acids long. Looked up from germline, CDR1 is KGHDR and CDR2 is SFDVKD. V was pared by 9 bases and J by 6 bases, with 19 bases between. The CDR3 is CATQGSGLGDGYTF. Written as DNA, the CDR3 is TGTGCCACCCAGGGTAGCGGTCTCGGAGATGGCTACACCTTC.

This clone showed up many times. The same CDR3 also results from other DNA sequences found in this sample. The genes are TRBV6-2 or TRBV6-3 and TRBJ2-7; no clear D. The CDR3 runs to 12 residues. With 4 bases removed from V and 0 bases from J, the gap between germline ends came to 4 bases. The germline gives CDR1 MNHEY, CDR2 SVGEGT. In nucleotides, the CDR3 is TGTGCCAGCAGTTTCAGCTCCTACGAGCAGTACTTC. It is translated as CASSFSSYEQYF.